A single T cell receptor beta chain is shown here with its context. The record originates from a study of blood T cell repertoires in COVID-19. Study in general: Sample material is recorded as cDNA or gDNA derived from T cells, B-cell-depleted T cells, or PBMCs.

The V gene's germline CDR1 is KGHDR and CDR2 SFDVKD. CDR3 length equals 16 residues. Unmatched junction bases numbered 3, after V lost 3 bases and J lost 1 base. Authors' data handling: The authors estimated nucleated cell counts from reference gene primer amplification. Repertoires were generated with immunoSEQ multiplex PCR, while TCRdb's copy carries only in-frame clones and drops some. V and J calls and clone size are copied from that table; D and trimming were computed from the DNA. The sample shows approximately 300,000 clones, about 89% of them seen only once. The chain uses TRBV24-1 and TRBJ1-5, with 9 bases that match TRBD1. The sample was peripheral blood. The origin of this receptor is a man aged 40-50 years with acute or convalescent COVID-19. CDR3 bases: TGTGCCACCAGTGATGGGACAGGGAGCAGCAATCAGCCCCAGCATTTT. It yields the protein CATSDGTGSSNQPQHF.